This T cell receptor (beta chain) stems from a study of blood T cell repertoires in COVID-19. In the study overall: Samples of COVID-19 (acute and convalescent) were obtained from the United States, Italy and Spain.

Assay: immunoSEQ multiplex PCR; the TCRdb copy retains only in-frame clones and omits some. The table shows approximately 250,000 clones, with more than 65% occurring only once. CDR3 size: 13 residues. Per germline, CDR1 SEHNR and CDR2 FQNEAQ (reference sequence). The germline V and J ends were trimmed by 9 bases and 1 base, with 12 bases remaining between them. This receptor was taken from a man aged 35-49 years who had recovered from COVID-19. The sequenced sample was peripheral blood. This chain links TRBV7-9 with TRBJ1-1; D gene uncertain. CDR3 nucleotides: TGTGCCAGTCTCGCGGGGTGGAACACTGAAGCTTTCTTT. This encodes CASLAGWNTEAFF. Looking up the rest from reference TRBV7-9 and TRBJ1-1 gives the full variable domain: DTGVSQNPRHKITKRGQNVTFRCDPISEHNRLYWYRQTLGQGPEFLTYFQNEAQLEKSRLLSDRFSAERPKGSFSTLEIQRTEQGDSAMYLCASLAGWNTEAFFGQGTRLTVV.